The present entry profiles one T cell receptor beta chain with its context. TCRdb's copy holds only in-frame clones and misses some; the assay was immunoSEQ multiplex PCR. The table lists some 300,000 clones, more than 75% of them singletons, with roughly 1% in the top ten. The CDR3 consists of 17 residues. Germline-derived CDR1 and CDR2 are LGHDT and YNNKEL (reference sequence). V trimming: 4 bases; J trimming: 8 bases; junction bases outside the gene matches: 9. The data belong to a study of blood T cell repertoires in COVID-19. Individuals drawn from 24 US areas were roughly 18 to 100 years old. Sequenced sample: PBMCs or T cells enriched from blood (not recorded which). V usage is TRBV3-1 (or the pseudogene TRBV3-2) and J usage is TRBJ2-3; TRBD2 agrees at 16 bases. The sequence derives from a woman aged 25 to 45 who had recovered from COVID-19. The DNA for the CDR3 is TGTGCCAGCAGCCCCGGGACTAGCGGGGGGGTGAGGGCTACGCAGTATTTT. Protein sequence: CASSPGTSGGVRATQYF.